The 30 T cell receptor beta chains below were found in one sample sequenced in a study of T cell responses to AZD1222 COVID-19 vaccine. Data came from immunoSEQ multiplex PCR; TCRdb stores just in-frame clones and leaves some out. Of 110,000 to 150,000 clones in the sample, about 90% were seen once. The starting material was peripheral blood, obtained on day 0 of AZD1222 vaccination. The source is an adult in good health.

This sequence joins TRBV6-5 and TRBJ2-4, with D maybe TRBD1 (5 bases). The CDR3 is 15 amino acids. The ends were cut back, 0 bases at V and 6 bases at J, with 12 bases in the middle. The germline CDR1 and CDR2 sequences are MNHEY and SVGAGI. The CDR3 protein is CASSYSGLGPNIQYF. Here the CDR3 DNA reads TGTGCCAGCAGTTACTCAGGGTTGGGGCCAAACATTCAGTACTTC.

The chain employs TRBV4-3 and TRBJ2-1, with D perhaps TRBD2 (5 bases). CDR1 LGHNA and CDR2 YSLEER come from the germline V gene. The CDR3 length is 15 residues. V lost 0 bases and J lost 2, with 8 bases in between. CDR3 nucleotide sequence: TGCGCCAGCAGCCAAGAGTACGGGGCCTACAATGAGCAGTTCTTC. Protein sequence: CASSQEYGAYNEQFF.

This clone was observed once. The V and J genes are TRBV18 and TRBJ1-2; TRBD1 might be the D (5 bases). The V gene's germline CDR1 is KGHSH and CDR2 LQKENI. The CDR3 is made up of 13 amino acids. Trimming pared 6 bases from V and 5 bases from J, leaving 13 bases between. The CDR3 sequence is CASSRGPGYGYTF. The CDR3, as DNA: TGTGCCAGCTCGCGGGGCCCCGGATATGGCTACACCTTC. Full variable domain (outside the CDR3, taken from reference TRBV18 and TRBJ1-2): NAGVMQNPRHLVRRRGQEARLRCSPMKGHSHVYWYRQLPEEGLKFMVYLQKENIIDESGMPKERFSAEFPKEGPSILRIQQVVRGDSAAYFCASSRGPGYGYTFGSGTRLTVV.

This chain joins TRBV7-9 and TRBJ2-7, with TRBD2 matching 11 bases. The CDR3 totals 15 residues. Germline trimming cut 6 bases from V and 0 bases from J; bases unmatched to any gene: 4. Germline V lookup: CDR1 SEHNR, CDR2 FQNEAQ (reference sequence). Written as DNA, the CDR3 is TGTGCCAGCAGACCTACTAGCGGGAGCTCCTACGAGCAGTACTTC. It codes for CASRPTSGSSYEQYF.

This rearrangement joins TRBV7-2 to TRBJ2-2; no clear D gene. This CDR3 spans 12 amino acids. Looked up from germline, CDR1 is SGHTA and CDR2 is FQGNSA. V was trimmed by 6 bases and J by 4 bases, leaving 6 bases between them. CDR3 protein: CASRISTGELFF. CDR3 in DNA: TGTGCCAGCAGGATCTCCACCGGGGAGCTGTTTTTT.

V gene TRBV27 combines with J gene TRBJ2-2, with 10 bases fitting TRBD2. V gave up 6 bases and J gave up 4 bases; unmatched junction bases: 5. Germline CDR1 and CDR2: MNHEY and SMNVEV (reference sequence). The CDR3 runs 15 residues. The CDR3 nucleotides read TGTGCCAGCAGGAAGCGGGAGGGAATCACCGGGGAGCTGTTTTTT. It encodes CASRKREGITGELFF.

The CDR3 protein is CASSPDGATNQPQHF. CDR3 DNA: TGTGCCAGCAGCCCCGACGGGGCTACCAATCAGCCCCAGCATTTT. V usage is TRBV7-3 and J usage is TRBJ1-5; tentative D call: TRBD1 (5 bases). The V gene's germline CDR1 is SGHTA and CDR2 FQGTGA. This CDR3 has 15 amino acids. V was trimmed by 5 bases and J by 3 bases, leaving 14 bases between them.

The chain couples TRBV9 to TRBJ1-1; D is uncertain. Germline V gene data show CDR1 as SGDLS and CDR2 as YYNGEE. The CDR3 spans 18 residues. V lost 4 bases to trimming and J lost 0 bases, with 22 bases between them. CDR3 in DNA: TGTGCCAGCAGCCCGACCAGCCGGGAATACCTCATGAACACTGAAGCTTTCTTT. Its protein product is CASSPTSREYLMNTEAFF.

This clone was recorded only once. The rearrangement uses TRBV7-3 and TRBJ2-6; 7 nucleotides line up with TRBD1. CDR3 length: 16 amino acids. Germline trimming cut 4 bases from V and 4 bases from J; bases unmatched to any gene: 7. Germline V lookup: CDR1 SGHTA, CDR2 FQGTGA. CDR3: CASSSPTGVGANVLTF. CDR3 DNA: TGTGCCAGCAGCTCACCTACAGGGGTCGGGGCCAACGTCCTGACTTTC.

The V call is TRBV19, the J call TRBJ2-7; tentative D call: TRBD1 (6 bases). Germline V lookup: CDR1 LNHDA, CDR2 SQIVND (reference sequence). The CDR3 runs to 12 residues. Trimming cost V 3 bases and J 11 bases, with 14 bases left between them. CDR3 coding DNA: TGTGCCAGTAGTATGGGGGACACGGGAAAGTACTTC. Protein sequence: CASSMGDTGKYF.

The count of this clone is one. The chain combines TRBV4-2 with TRBJ2-2; no reliable D call. Deletions cut 0 bases from V and 0 bases from J, with 11 bases between. Per germline, CDR1 LGHNA and CDR2 YNFKEQ. This CDR3 has 17 amino acids. CDR3 coding DNA: TGTGCCAGCAGCCAAGAACTGTTTCGGGCGAACACCGGGGAGCTGTTTTTT. Translation: CASSQELFRANTGELFF.

The sample holds a few counts of this clone. This sequence joins TRBV3-1 (or the pseudogene TRBV3-2) and TRBJ2-7; D might be TRBD2 (6 bases). The CDR3 runs 14 residues. Germline V gene sequence: CDR1 LGHDT, CDR2 YNNKEL (reference sequence). Trimming shortened V by 1 base and J by 4 bases, and 11 bases separated the two germline ends. CDR3 sequence (DNA): TGTGCCAGCAGCCAAGCAGGACTAAAGTACGAGCAGTACTTC. Amino acid sequence: CASSQAGLKYEQYF.

The chain carries TRBV3-1 (or the pseudogene TRBV3-2) and TRBJ1-5; D unclear. The ends were cut back, 1 base at V and 3 bases at J, with 7 bases in the middle. Germline-derived CDR1 and CDR2 are LGHDT and YNNKEL (reference sequence). The CDR3 sequence is 14 residues long. The CDR3 region has the DNA TGTGCCAGCAGCCAAGCCTCCTCCAATCAGCCCCAGCATTTT. This translates into CASSQASSNQPQHF.

The rearrangement joins TRBV11-2 to TRBJ1-1; 9 bases line up with TRBD1. Germline V gene sequence: CDR1 SGHAT, CDR2 FQNNGV. Trimming at V came to 3 bases and at J to 4 bases, leaving 15 bases not matched to a gene. The CDR3 sequence is 18 residues long. The CDR3 region has the DNA TGTGCCAGCAGCTTTCTAGAAGGACGGACAGGGGTTATCACTGAAGCTTTCTTT. Its protein product is CASSFLEGRTGVITEAFF.

The rearrangement joins TRBV7-9 to TRBJ1-1, with 7 bases identical to TRBD1. V dropped 3 bases and J dropped 4; count of bases not matched to a gene: 14. Germline CDR1 and CDR2: SEHNR and FQNEAQ (reference sequence). CDR3 length: 17 residues. The CDR3: CASSLGGGKLLSTEAFF. In nucleotides, the CDR3 is TGTGCCAGCAGCTTGGGAGGGGGCAAACTTCTTAGCACTGAAGCTTTCTTT.

The chain links TRBV2 to TRBJ2-7; TRBD2 is a possible D gene (5 bases). Trimming left V 6 bases short and J 4 bases short, with 10 bases between. Germline CDR1 reads SNHLY; CDR2 reads FYNNEI. The CDR3 is 12 residues long. This chain's CDR3 is CASRLVWYEQYF. CDR3 in DNA: TGTGCCAGCAGACTAGTATGGTACGAGCAGTACTTC.

The chain joins TRBV6-2 or TRBV6-3 to TRBJ2-1; D gene ambiguous. Germline V gene lookup returns CDR1 MNHEY and CDR2 SVGEGT. V was pared by 7 bases and J by 7 bases, with 20 bases between. The CDR3 is made up of 15 amino acids. CDR3 sequence reads: CASTPLLSPQNEQFF. The CDR3 region has the DNA TGTGCCAGCACCCCTCTCCTCAGCCCCCAAAATGAGCAGTTCTTC.

The rearrangement links TRBV7-9 to TRBJ2-7, with 11 nucleotides matching TRBD2. Looked up from germline, CDR1 is SEHNR and CDR2 is FQNEAQ (reference sequence). The trim removed 4 bases at V and 3 bases at J, leaving 2 bases unmatched. The CDR3 has 14 residues. CDR3 DNA sequence: TGTGCCAGCAGCTCACTAGCGGGAGTCTACGAGCAGTACTTC. Its translation: CASSSLAGVYEQYF.

CDR3 in DNA: TGTGCCAGCAGCTCCCGTGAGGGCTGGGGCACTGAAGCTTTCTTT. Protein: CASSSREGWGTEAFF. J is TRBJ1-1 and V is TRBV7-2; no definite D call. Trimming removed 4 bases at V and 4 bases at J, with 16 bases between. Germline CDR1 is SGHTA and CDR2 is FQGNSA. This CDR3 region has 15 residues.

This chain joins TRBV6-5 and TRBJ2-1; tentative D call: TRBD1 (5 bases). The CDR3 covers 14 residues. Germline V lookup: CDR1 MNHEY, CDR2 SVGAGI. The V gene lost 2 bases and the J gene lost 5 bases, with 10 bases spanning the gap. CDR3 residues: CASSYGARDNEQFF. The CDR3 coding sequence is TGTGCCAGCAGTTACGGCGCCAGGGACAATGAGCAGTTCTTC.

The V and J genes are TRBV4-3 and TRBJ2-5; 10 positions agree with TRBD1. After removal of 2 bases from V and 9 bases from J, the junction contained 3 bases not matched to a gene. Per germline, CDR1 LGHNA and CDR2 YSLEER. This CDR3 comprises 13 residues. In nucleotides, the CDR3 is TGCGCCAGCAGCCAAATCGGACAGGGGGCCCAGTACTTC. It specifies CASSQIGQGAQYF.

This clone was observed once. The CDR3: CASSEIGTAATNEKLFF. The CDR3 region has the DNA TGTGCCAGCAGTGAAATTGGGACTGCGGCAACTAATGAAAAACTGTTTTTT. J is TRBJ1-4 and V is TRBV6-1; tentative D call: TRBD1 (5 bases). This CDR3 has 17 amino acids. The germline gives CDR1 MNHNS, CDR2 SASEGT. V lost 2 bases to trimming and J lost 0 bases, with 13 bases between them.

The genes are TRBV4-1 and TRBJ2-7; TRBD2 aligns across 12 bases. Trimming cost V 5 bases and J 0 bases; bases outside gene matches: 14. Germline CDR1 MGHRA, CDR2 YSYEKL. The CDR3 length is 19 residues. In DNA form, the CDR3 reads TGCGCCAGCAGCGCCTCTCCGGCTAGCGGGAGGGCGGGCTCCTACGAGCAGTACTTC. Protein sequence: CASSASPASGRAGSYEQYF.

The rearrangement joins TRBV5-1 to TRBJ2-5; D is undetermined. The germline V gene encodes CDR1 SGHRS and CDR2 YFSETQ. The CDR3 covers 11 residues. The V gene lost 3 bases and the J gene lost 2 bases, with 2 bases spanning the gap. CDR3 coding DNA: TGCGCCAGCAGCTCTCAAGAGACCCAGTACTTC. It is translated as CASSSQETQYF. Based on the CDR3 plus reference TRBV5-1 and TRBJ2-5, the full variable domain is KAGVTQTPRYLIKTRGQQVTLSCSPISGHRSVSWYQQTPGQGLQFLFEYFSETQRNKGNFPGRFSGRQFSNSRSEMNVSTLELGDSALYLCASSSQETQYFGPGTRLLVL.

The chain carries TRBV5-1 and TRBJ2-3, with D possibly TRBD1 on 6 matching bases. The CDR3 is 14 residues long. Germline values: CDR1 SGHRS, CDR2 YFSETQ. V gave up 4 bases and J gave up 3 bases, with 12 bases separating them. CDR3 nucleotide sequence: TGCGCCAGCAGCCTGGGAAGGGGGACAGATACGCAGTATTTT. Its translation is CASSLGRGTDTQYF.

The rearrangement joins TRBV7-2 to TRBJ2-3; possibly TRBD2 for D (6 bases). The germline V gene has CDR1 SGHTA and CDR2 FQGNSA. The CDR3 contains 16 residues. Trimming took 4 bases from V and 3 from J, leaving 17 bases between them. The CDR3 coding sequence is TGTGCCAGCAGCTCGATGGGGGGTTGGGCGACAGATACGCAGTATTTT. Amino acids: CASSSMGGWATDTQYF.

The CDR3 spells CASGGDGSEAFF. The DNA for the CDR3 is TGTGCCAGTGGCGGGGACGGGTCTGAAGCTTTCTTT. The chain links TRBV28 to TRBJ1-1; a weak D match, TRBD1 (5 bases). Per germline, CDR1 MDHEN and CDR2 SYDVKM. V was clipped by 9 bases and J by 6 bases, with 14 bases between them. This CDR3 has 12 amino acids.

The chain recombines TRBV2 with TRBJ2-7; no clear D gene. CDR3 length equals 11 residues. CDR1 and CDR2 (germline): SNHLY, FYNNEI. V lost 4 bases and J 2 bases, leaving 3 bases between the germline ends. The CDR3 reads CASSAPYEQYF. DNA for the CDR3: TGTGCCAGCAGTGCTCCCTACGAGCAGTACTTC.

The chain combines TRBV15 with TRBJ2-7; D remains unclear. V dropped 0 bases and J dropped 5 bases, with 14 bases sitting between them. CDR3 size: 15 residues. Germline values: CDR1 LNHNV, CDR2 YYDKDF (reference sequence). The CDR3 coding sequence is TGTGCCACCAGCAGAGAATACAGACAAATCAACGAGCAGTACTTC. Its translation: CATSREYRQINEQYF.

The chain recombines TRBV3-1 (or the pseudogene TRBV3-2) with TRBJ1-5; no clear D. V was pared by 4 bases and J by 1 base, with 8 bases between. In germline, CDR1 is LGHDT, CDR2 YNNKEL (reference sequence). The CDR3 consists of 14 residues. The CDR3: CASSRDTSNQPQHF. The DNA for the CDR3 is TGTGCCAGCAGCCGAGACACGAGCAATCAGCCCCAGCATTTT.